What follows is one T cell receptor (beta chain) and its context. Via MiXCR, TCRdb re-called the RACE reads, giving one row per CDR3 protein. The sample has tens of thousands of distinct CDR3 sequences, roughly 9% seen once. This sample is drawn from a study of human T cells and chemical hapten exposure. Documented time point: pre-sensitization, week 0. Treatment described: therapeutic diphenylcyclopropenone sensitization with weekly scalp DPC. It was from unfractionated whole blood that total RNA was extracted. The source is a woman in her 30s with alopecia areata. Some clones in this sample may be carry-over from other donors' samples. The source material was whole blood, sampled in connection with sensitization to the hapten diphenylcyclopropenone (DPC).

This chain's CDR3 is CASSVLGPPVDIQYF. The CDR3 bases are TGTGCCAGCAGTGTACTGGGGCCCCCGGTTGACATTCAGTACTTC. This chain joins TRBV2 and TRBJ2-4, with a weak D call TRBD1 (5 bases). V dropped 4 bases and J dropped 8 bases, with 18 bases sitting between them. The CDR3 runs to 15 residues. Germline CDR1 SNHLY, CDR2 FYNNEI.